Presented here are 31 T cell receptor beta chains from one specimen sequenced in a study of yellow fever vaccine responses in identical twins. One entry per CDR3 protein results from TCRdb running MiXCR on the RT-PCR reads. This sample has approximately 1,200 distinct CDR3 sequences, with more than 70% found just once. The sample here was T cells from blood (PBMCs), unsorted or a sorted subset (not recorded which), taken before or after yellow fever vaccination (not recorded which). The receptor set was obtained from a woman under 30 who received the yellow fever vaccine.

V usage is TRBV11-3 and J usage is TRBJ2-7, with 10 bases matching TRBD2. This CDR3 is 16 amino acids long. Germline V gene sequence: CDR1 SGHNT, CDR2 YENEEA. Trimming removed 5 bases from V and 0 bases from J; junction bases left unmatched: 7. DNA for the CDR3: TGTGCCAGCAGCCTAGTTAGCGGGGGGAGCTCCTACGAGCAGTACTTC. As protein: CASSLVSGGSSYEQYF.

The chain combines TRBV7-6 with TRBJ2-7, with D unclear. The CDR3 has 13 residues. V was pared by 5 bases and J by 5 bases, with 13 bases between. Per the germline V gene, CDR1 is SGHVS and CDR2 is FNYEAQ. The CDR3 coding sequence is TGTGCCAGCAGCAAGGATTCTTTCGACGAGCAGTACTTC. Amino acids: CASSKDSFDEQYF.

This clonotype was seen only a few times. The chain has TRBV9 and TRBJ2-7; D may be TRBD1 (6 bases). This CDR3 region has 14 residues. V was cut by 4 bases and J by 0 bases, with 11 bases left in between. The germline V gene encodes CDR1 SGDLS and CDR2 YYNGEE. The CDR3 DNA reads TGTGCCAGCAGCTCAGGGGTAAGCTCCTACGAGCAGTACTTC. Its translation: CASSSGVSSYEQYF.

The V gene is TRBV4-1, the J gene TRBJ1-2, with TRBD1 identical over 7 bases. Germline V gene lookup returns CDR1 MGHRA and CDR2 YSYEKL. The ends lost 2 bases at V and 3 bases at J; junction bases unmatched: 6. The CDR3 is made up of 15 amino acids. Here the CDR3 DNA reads TGCGCCAGCAGCCAACTCAGCCAGGGGGACTATGGCTACACCTTC. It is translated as CASSQLSQGDYGYTF.

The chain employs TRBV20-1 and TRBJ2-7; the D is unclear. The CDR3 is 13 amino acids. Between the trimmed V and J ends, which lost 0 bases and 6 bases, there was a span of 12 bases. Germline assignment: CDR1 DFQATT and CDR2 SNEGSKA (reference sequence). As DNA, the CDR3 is TGCAGTGCTAGAGATAGCCGGCAAGGCGAGCAGTACTTC. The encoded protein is CSARDSRQGEQYF.

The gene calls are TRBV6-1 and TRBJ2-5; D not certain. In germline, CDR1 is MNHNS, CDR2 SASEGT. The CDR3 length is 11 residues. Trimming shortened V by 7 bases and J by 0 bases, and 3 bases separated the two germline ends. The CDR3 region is CASKYQETQYF. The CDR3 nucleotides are TGTGCCAGCAAGTACCAAGAGACCCAGTACTTC.

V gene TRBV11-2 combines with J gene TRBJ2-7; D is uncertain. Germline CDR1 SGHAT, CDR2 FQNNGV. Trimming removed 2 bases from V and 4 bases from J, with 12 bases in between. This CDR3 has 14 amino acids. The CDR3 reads CASSLFSFRYEQYF. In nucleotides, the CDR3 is TGTGCCAGCAGCTTATTCAGCTTCAGGTACGAGCAGTACTTC.

The CDR3 region is CASSQVMGHRGETQYF. The CDR3 DNA reads TGCGCCAGCAGCCAAGTGATGGGCCACCGTGGGGAGACCCAGTACTTC. The chain carries TRBV4-1 and TRBJ2-5; no reliable D call. Germline-derived CDR1 and CDR2 are MGHRA and YSYEKL. This CDR3 has 16 amino acids. Trimming pared 1 base from V and 5 bases from J, leaving 17 bases between.

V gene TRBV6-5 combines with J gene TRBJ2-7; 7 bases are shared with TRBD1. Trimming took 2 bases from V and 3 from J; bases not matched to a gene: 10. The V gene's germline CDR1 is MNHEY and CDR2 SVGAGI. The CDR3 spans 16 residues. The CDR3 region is CASSYARDRGGYEQYF. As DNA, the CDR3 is TGTGCCAGCAGTTACGCCCGGGACAGAGGGGGCTACGAGCAGTACTTC.

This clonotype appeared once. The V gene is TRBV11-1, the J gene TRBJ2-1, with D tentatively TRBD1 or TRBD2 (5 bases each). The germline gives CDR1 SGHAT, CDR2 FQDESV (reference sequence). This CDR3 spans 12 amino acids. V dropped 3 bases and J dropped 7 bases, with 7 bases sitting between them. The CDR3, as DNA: TGTGCCAGCAGCTTGGGGGAGAATGAGCAGTTCTTC. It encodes CASSLGENEQFF.

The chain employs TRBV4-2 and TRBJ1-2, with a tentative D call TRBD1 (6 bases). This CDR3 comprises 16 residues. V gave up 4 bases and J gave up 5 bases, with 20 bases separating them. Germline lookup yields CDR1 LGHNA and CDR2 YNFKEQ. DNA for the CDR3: TGTGCCAGCAGCCCCACTAATGCGGGGGCGGATTATGGCTACACCTTC. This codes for CASSPTNAGADYGYTF.

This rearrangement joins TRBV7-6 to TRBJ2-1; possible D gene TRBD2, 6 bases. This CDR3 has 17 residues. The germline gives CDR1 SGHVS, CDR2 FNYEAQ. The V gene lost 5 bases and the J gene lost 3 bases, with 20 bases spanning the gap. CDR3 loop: CASSRPPTGGLYNEQFF. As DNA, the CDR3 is TGTGCCAGCAGCCGCCCCCCGACCGGGGGTCTCTACAATGAGCAGTTCTTC.

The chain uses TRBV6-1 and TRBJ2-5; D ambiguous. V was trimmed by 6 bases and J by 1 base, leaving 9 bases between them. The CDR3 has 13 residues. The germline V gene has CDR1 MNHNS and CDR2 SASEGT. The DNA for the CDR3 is TGTGCCAGCAGACGGGCGGTCCAAGAGACCCAGTACTTC. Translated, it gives CASRRAVQETQYF.

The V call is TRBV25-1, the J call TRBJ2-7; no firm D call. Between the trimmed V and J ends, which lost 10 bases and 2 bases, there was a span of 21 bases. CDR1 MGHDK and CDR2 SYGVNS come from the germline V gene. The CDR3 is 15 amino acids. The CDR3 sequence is CATPCGQVGPYEQYF. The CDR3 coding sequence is TGTGCCACCCCCTGCGGCCAGGTTGGGCCCTACGAGCAGTACTTC.

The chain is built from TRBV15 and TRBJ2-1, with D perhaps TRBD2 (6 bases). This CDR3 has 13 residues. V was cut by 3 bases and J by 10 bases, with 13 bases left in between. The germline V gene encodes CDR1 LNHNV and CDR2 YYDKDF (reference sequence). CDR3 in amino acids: CATSRTVAGEQFF. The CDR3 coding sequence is TGTGCCACCAGCAGGACGGTGGCGGGAGAGCAGTTCTTC.

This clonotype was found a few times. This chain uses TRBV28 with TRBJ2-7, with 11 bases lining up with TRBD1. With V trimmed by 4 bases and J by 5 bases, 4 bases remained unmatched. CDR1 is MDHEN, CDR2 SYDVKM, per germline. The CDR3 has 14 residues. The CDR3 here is CASSWGQGVNEQYF. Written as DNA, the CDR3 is TGTGCCAGCAGTTGGGGACAGGGGGTAAACGAGCAGTACTTC.

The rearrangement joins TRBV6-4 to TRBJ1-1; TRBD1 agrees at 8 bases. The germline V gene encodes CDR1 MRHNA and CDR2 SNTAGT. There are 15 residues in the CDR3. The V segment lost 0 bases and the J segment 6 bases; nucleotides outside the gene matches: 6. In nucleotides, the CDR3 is TGTGCCAGCAGTGACTCAGCGGACAGGGCGGCTGAAGCTTTCTTT. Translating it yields CASSDSADRAAEAFF.

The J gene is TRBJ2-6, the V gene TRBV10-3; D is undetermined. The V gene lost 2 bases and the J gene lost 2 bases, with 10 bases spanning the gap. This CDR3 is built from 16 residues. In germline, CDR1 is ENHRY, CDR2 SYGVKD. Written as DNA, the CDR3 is TGTGCCATCAGTGAGATCCGTGGCGCTGGGGCCAACGTCCTGACTTTC. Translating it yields CAISEIRGAGANVLTF.

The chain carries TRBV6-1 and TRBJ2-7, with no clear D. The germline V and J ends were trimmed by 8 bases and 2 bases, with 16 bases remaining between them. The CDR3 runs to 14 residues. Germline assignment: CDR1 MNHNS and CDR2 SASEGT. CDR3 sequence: CASRTPSKTYEQYF. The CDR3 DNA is TGTGCCAGCCGGACGCCCTCCAAAACCTACGAGCAGTACTTC.

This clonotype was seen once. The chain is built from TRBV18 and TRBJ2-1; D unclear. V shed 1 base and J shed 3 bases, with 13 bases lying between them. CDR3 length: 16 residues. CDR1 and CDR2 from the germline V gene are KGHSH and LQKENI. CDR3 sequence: CASSPQGMGNYNEQFF. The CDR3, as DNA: TGTGCCAGCTCACCACAGGGTATGGGCAACTACAATGAGCAGTTCTTC.

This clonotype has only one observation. The CDR3 coding sequence is TGTGCCAGCAGCTTAGACATGCGAAACGAGCAGTACTTC. This encodes CASSLDMRNEQYF. The chain joins TRBV11-3 to TRBJ2-7; D unclear. Germline V gene lookup returns CDR1 SGHNT and CDR2 YENEEA. V gave up 0 bases and J gave up 5 bases, with 8 bases separating them. The CDR3 runs to 13 residues.

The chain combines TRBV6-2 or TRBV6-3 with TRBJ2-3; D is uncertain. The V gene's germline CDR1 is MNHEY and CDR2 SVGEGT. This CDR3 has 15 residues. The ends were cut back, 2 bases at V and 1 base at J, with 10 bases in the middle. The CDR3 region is CASSYHSSGTDTQYF. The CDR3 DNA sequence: TGTGCCAGCAGTTACCATTCTTCGGGCACAGATACGCAGTATTTT.

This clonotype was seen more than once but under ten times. The CDR3 here is CASSLGTSGSNEQFF. Written as DNA, the CDR3 is TGTGCCAGCAGCTTAGGGACTAGCGGGAGCAATGAGCAGTTCTTC. The V and J genes are TRBV11-3 and TRBJ2-1; 13 bases are a match to TRBD2. Germline V gene data show CDR1 as SGHNT and CDR2 as YENEEA. CDR3 length equals 15 residues. Losses at the gene ends were 1 base for V and 6 bases for J; bases not matched to a gene: 0.

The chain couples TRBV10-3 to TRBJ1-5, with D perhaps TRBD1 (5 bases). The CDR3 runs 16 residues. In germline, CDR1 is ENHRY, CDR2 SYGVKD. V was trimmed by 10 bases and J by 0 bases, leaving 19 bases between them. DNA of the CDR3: TGTGCCACCCACACCGGGACGGATTTTAGCAATCAGCCCCAGCATTTT. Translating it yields CATHTGTDFSNQPQHF.

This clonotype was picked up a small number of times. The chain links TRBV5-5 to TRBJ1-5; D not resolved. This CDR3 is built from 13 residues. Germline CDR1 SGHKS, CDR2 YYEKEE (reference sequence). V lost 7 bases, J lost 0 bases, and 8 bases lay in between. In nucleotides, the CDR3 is TGTGCCAGCGGGGTCAATAGCAATCAGCCCCAGCATTTT. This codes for CASGVNSNQPQHF.

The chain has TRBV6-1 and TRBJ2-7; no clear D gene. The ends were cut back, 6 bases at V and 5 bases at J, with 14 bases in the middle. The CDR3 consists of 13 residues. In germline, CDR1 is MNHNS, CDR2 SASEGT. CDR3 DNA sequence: TGTGCCAGCAGCCTCACCCTCCCCCACGAGCAGTACTTC. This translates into CASSLTLPHEQYF.

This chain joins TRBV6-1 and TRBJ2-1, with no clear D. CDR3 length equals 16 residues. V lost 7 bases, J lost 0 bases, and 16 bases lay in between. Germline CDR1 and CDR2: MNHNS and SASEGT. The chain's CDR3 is CASKFTSVSSYNEQFF. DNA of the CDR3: TGTGCCAGCAAGTTTACGAGCGTAAGCTCCTACAATGAGCAGTTCTTC.

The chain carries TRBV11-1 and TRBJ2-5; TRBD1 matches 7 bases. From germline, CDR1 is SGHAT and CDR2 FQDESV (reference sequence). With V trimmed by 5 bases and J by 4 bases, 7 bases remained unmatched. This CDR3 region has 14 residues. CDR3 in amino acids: CASSERGRRETQYF. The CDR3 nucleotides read TGTGCCAGCAGCGAAAGGGGGCGGAGAGAGACCCAGTACTTC.

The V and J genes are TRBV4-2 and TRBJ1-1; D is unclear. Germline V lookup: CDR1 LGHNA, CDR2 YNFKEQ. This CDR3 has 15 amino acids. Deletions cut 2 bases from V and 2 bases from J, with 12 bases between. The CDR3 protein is CASSQWEVTNTEAFF. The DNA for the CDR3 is TGTGCCAGCAGCCAATGGGAGGTGACAAACACTGAAGCTTTCTTT.

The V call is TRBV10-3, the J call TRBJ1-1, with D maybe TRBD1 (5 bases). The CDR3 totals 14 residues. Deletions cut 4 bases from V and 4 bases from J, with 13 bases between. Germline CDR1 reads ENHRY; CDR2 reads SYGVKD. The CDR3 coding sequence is TGTGCCATCAGTGGGGGGGAGGGAGGCACTGAAGCTTTCTTT. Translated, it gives CAISGGEGGTEAFF.

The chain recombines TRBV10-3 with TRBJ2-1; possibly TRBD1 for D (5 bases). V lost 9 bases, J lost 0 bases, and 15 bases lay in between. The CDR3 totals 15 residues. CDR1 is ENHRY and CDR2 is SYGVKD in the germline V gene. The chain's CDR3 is CAIHQGMGSYNEQFF. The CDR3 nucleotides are TGTGCCATACATCAGGGCATGGGCTCCTACAATGAGCAGTTCTTC.